This TCR beta chain was profiled in a study of CD8+ T cells in alopecia areata. Points from the study as a whole: Against the mouse data, patients shared TCRs less clearly, possibly for HLA reasons. Lesional scalp exceeded normal scalp in clonality, especially in alopecia totalis/universalis.

This CDR3 is built from 18 residues. Germline V gives CDR1 SGHTA, CDR2 FQGNSA. The V segment lost 5 bases and the J segment 2 bases; nucleotides outside the gene matches: 11. As concerns this clone: Its antigen remains unknown.

Lesional scalp tissue (obtained by punch biopsy) and peripheral blood were collected from alopecia areata patients. The sequencing template was cDNA reverse transcribed from extracted RNA. The method was immunoSEQ multiplex PCR; TCRdb's version includes in-frame clones alone and lacks a portion of them. The sample gives approximately 12,000 clones, 50% to 60% of which show up once; more than 12% is in the top ten. The rearrangement uses TRBV7-2 and TRBJ2-3; 12 bases are shared with TRBD2. The receptor comes from a human donor with alopecia areata. The sample was skin. This CDR3 is CASSPRVWTSGATDTQYF. The CDR3 region has the DNA TGTGCCAGCAGCCCCCGAGTCTGGACTAGCGGGGCCACAGATACGCAGTATTTT.